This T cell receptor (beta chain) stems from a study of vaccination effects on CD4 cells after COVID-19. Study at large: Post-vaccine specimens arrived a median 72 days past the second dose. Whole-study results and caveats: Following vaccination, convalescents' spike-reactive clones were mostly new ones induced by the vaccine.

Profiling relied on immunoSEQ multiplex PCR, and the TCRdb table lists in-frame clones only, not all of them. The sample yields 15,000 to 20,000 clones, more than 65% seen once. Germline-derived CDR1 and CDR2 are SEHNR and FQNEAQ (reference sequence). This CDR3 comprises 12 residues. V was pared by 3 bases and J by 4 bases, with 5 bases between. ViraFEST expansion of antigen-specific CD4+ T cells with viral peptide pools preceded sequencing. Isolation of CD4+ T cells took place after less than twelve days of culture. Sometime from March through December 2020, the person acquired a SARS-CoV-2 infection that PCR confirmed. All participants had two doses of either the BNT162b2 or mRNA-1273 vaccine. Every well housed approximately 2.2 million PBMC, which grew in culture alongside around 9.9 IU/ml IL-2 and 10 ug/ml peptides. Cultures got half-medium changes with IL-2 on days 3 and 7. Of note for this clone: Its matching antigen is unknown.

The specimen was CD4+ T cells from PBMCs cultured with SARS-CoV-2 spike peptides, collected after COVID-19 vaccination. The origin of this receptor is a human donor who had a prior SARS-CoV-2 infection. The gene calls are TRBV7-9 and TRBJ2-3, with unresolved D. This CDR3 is CASSLVSDTQYF. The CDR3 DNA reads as TGTGCCAGCAGCTTGGTCTCAGATACGCAGTATTTT.